Below, one T cell receptor beta chain is given with its context. Its target is unknown. The same CDR3 is also encoded by other DNA sequences in this sample. Collection occurred without any documented infections or immune events in donors. Libraries were prepared by immunoSEQ multiplex PCR; TCRdb keeps only in-frame clonotypes and omits some of them. This sample has under 110,000 clones, with roughly 89% found just once. This entry comes from a study of identifying expanded T cells in peripheral blood. Broader study findings: Clone count variance between roughly 2-week samples rose with total template count. Technical replicates showed roughly 1.2 changed clones; around two weeks roughly 18; four weeks 19.

The CDR3 extends over 15 amino acids. Trimming removed 4 bases at V and 4 bases at J, with 13 bases between. Per the germline V gene, CDR1 is LGHNA and CDR2 is YNFKEQ. This clonotype was obtained from a person between 18 and 75 years old in good health. The chain is built from TRBV4-2 and TRBJ2-2; D not resolved. Sequenced material: blood. The CDR3 bases are TGTGCCAGCAGCCCAGTTGGGCACCGCACCGGGGAGCTGTTTTTT. Translating it yields CASSPVGHRTGELFF.